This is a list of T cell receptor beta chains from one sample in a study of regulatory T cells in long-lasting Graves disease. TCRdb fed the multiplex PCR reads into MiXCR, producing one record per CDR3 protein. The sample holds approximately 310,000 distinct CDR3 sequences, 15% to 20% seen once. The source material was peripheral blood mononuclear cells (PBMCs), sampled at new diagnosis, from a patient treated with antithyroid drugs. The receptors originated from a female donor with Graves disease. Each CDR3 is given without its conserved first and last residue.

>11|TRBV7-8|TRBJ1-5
ASSDTGREPQH
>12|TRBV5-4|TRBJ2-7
ASSLERDEYEQY
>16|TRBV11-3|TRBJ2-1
ASSSGTSGDSPYNEQF
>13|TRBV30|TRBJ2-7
AWSPLGGRHYEQY
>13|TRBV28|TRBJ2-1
ASSSREGVWYEQF
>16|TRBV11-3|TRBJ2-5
ASSLDGGLNNRQETQY
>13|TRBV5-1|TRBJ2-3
ASSLVGTYTDTQY
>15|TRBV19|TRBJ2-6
ASSQDREWGGANVLT
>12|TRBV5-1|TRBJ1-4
ASSIRGGDEKLF
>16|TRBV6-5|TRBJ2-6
ASSYSGQAIRGANVLT
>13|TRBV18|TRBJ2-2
ASGLGTMNTGELF
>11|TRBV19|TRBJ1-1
ASSVAGNTEAF
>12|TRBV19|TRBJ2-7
ASTPSGPWDEQY
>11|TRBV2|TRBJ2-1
ASSGTGFGEQF
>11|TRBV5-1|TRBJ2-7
ASSLDSWDRAL
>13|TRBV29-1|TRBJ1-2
SVEASDRGLYGYT
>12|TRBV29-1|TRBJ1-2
SAYTGTATGGYT
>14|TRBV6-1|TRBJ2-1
ASLPVLAGVVNEQF
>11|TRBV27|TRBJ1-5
ASSLIVNQPQH
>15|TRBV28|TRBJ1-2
ASSLEEGAMIYYGYT
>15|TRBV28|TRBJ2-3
ASSSLSGGRAADTQY
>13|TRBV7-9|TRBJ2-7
ASSLRRQGADEQY
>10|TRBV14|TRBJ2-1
APPGLYNEQF
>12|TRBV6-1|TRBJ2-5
ASSPWDHQETQY
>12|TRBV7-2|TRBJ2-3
ASSTGTSGNTQY
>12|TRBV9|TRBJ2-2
ASSVGADPGELF
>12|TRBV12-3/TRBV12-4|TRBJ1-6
ASSLPGGFSPLH
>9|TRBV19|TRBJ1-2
ASSRTGGYT
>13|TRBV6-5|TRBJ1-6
ASSYSDRGNSPLR
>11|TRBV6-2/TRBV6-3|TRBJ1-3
ASSYSKSNTIY
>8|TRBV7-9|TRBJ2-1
ASQLDEQF
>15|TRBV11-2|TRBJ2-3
ASSLDVAGGGQDTQY
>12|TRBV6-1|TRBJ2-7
ASSADRGAYEQY
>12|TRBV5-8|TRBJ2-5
ASSWVTESETQY
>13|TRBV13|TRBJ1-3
ASSSGDRARNTIY
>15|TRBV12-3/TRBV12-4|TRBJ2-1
ASSLTSGIALYNEQF
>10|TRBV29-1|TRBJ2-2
SVERGTGELF